These 9 T cell receptor beta chains were sequenced from one sample in a study of cytomegalovirus exposure and HLA in healthy donors. Only in-frame clones appear in the TCRdb table, and some are missing; sequencing was by immunoSEQ multiplex PCR. Of approximately 180,000 clones listed, just under 90% are singletons. Sequencing was performed on PBMCs. The receptors stem from a woman aged 25 to 39 in good health and CMV-seronegative.

This chain uses TRBV6-6 with TRBJ1-4, with unresolved D. In germline, CDR1 is MNHNY, CDR2 SVGAGI (reference sequence). The CDR3 runs 14 residues. Trimming removed 8 bases at V and 7 bases at J, with 17 bases between. CDR3 in DNA: TGTGCCAGCGGTCCGGGGATGGCGGTTGAAAAACTGTTTTTT. Encoded protein: CASGPGMAVEKLFF.

The chain combines TRBV6-1 with TRBJ2-7; tentatively, D is TRBD2 (6 bases). Germline V gene sequence: CDR1 MNHNS, CDR2 SASEGT. V lost 2 bases and J 5 bases, leaving 16 bases between the germline ends. CDR3 size: 15 residues. The CDR3 protein is CASSELAATGDEQYF. In DNA, the CDR3 is TGTGCCAGCAGTGAATTGGCGGCCACGGGGGACGAGCAGTACTTC.

The chain is built from TRBV5-6 and TRBJ1-5; D is possibly TRBD1 (5 bases). V was cut by 1 base and J by 0 bases, with 8 bases left in between. Germline values: CDR1 SGHDT, CDR2 YYEEEE. The CDR3 is 15 residues long. The CDR3 sequence: CASSLQGLSNQPQHF. CDR3 in DNA: TGTGCCAGCAGCTTGCAGGGCCTTAGCAATCAGCCCCAGCATTTT. Supplemented by reference TRBV5-6 and TRBJ1-5, the full variable domain reads DAGVTQSPTHLIKTRGQQVTLRCSPKSGHDTVSWYQQALGQGPQFIFQYYEEEERQRGNFPDRFSGHQFPNYSSELNVNALLLGDSALYLCASSLQGLSNQPQHFGDGTRLSIL.

The rearrangement links TRBV5-4 to TRBJ1-2, with 10 bases identical to TRBD1. The CDR3 is 14 amino acids. Germline trimming cut 9 bases from V and 3 bases from J; bases unmatched to any gene: 8. Germline V gives CDR1 SGHNT, CDR2 YYREEE (reference sequence). The DNA of the CDR3 is TGTGCCACCCGTACTGGACAGGGGGACTATGGCTACACCTTC. This codes for CATRTGQGDYGYTF.

The rearrangement joins TRBV7-8 to TRBJ1-4; D unresolved. This CDR3 contains 14 residues. CDR1 SGHVS and CDR2 FQNEAQ come from the germline V gene. V was shortened by 5 bases and J by 8 bases, with 15 bases between the two germline ends. The CDR3 loop is CASSQGLSSEKLFF. For the CDR3, the DNA is TGTGCCAGCAGCCAAGGACTGAGTAGCGAAAAACTGTTTTTT.

The J gene is TRBJ2-2, the V gene TRBV7-9; 7 nucleotides match TRBD2. Germline lookup yields CDR1 SEHNR and CDR2 FQNEAQ (reference sequence). J gave up 1 base and V 7 bases, and 9 bases lay outside the gene matches. This CDR3 region has 16 residues. CDR3 in amino acids: CASTARGGMNTGELFF. CDR3 coding DNA: TGTGCCAGCACCGCCCGCGGGGGTATGAACACCGGGGAGCTGTTTTTT.

V gene TRBV14 combines with J gene TRBJ1-1; possible D gene TRBD1, 6 bases. CDR1 is SGHDN, CDR2 FVKESK, per germline. V shed 4 bases and J shed 4 bases, with 10 bases lying between them. The CDR3 covers 13 residues. The CDR3, as DNA: TGTGCCAGCAGCCGCAGGGGTGGCACTGAAGCTTTCTTT. As protein: CASSRRGGTEAFF.

The chain uses TRBV19 and TRBJ2-5; 10 positions agree with TRBD2. Trimming removed 2 bases from V and 4 bases from J; junction bases left unmatched: 1. The CDR3 has 14 residues. The germline V gene has CDR1 LNHDA and CDR2 SQIVND (reference sequence). The CDR3 spells CASSIRTSGETQYF. DNA for the CDR3: TGTGCCAGTAGTATAAGGACTAGCGGAGAGACCCAGTACTTC. Based on the CDR3 plus reference TRBV19 and TRBJ2-5, the full variable domain is DGGITQSPKYLFRKEGQNVTLSCEQNLNHDAMYWYRQDPGQGLRLIYYSQIVNDFQKGDIAEGYSVSREKKESFPLTVTSAQKNPTAFYLCASSIRTSGETQYFGPGTRLLVL.

CDR3 protein: CASSQTGTAPMSYTF. The CDR3, as DNA: TGTGCCAGCAGCCAAACCGGGACAGCTCCTATGAGCTACACCTTC. The chain employs TRBV4-2 and TRBJ1-2; 7 positions agree with TRBD1. With V trimmed by 2 bases and J by 9 bases, 12 bases remained unmatched. CDR3 length: 15 residues. Germline V lookup: CDR1 LGHNA, CDR2 YNFKEQ.